The text below deals with one T cell receptor beta chain. No antigen is known for it. This sample stems from a study of long-term antiretroviral therapy in people with HIV. Overall study results and limits: The clones with expansion before ART were dominant in the repertoire at all time points. No data were available on ART adherence, viral resistance or therapy changes.

The CDR3 consists of 14 residues. CDR1 and CDR2 from the germline V gene are SGHRS and YFSETQ. The J segment lost 10 bases and the V segment lost 0 bases, leaving 2 bases of the junction unmatched. Assay version v3.0 of immunoSEQ was used, and it was run at survey level. The data were produced by immunoSEQ multiplex PCR, yet TCRdb's version contains in-frame clones alone and is incomplete. The profile shows 25,000 to 35,000 clones, 85% to 95% of them singletons. Post-ART PBMC samples numbered at least two per donor, and pre-ART ones at least one. Every single participant having HIV got treatment inside the United States.

Specimen: unsorted PBMCs, collected about 7.2 years after starting antiretroviral therapy. The rearrangement uses TRBV5-1 and TRBJ1-6; TRBD1 aligns across 9 bases. The sequence derives from a man between 50 and 59 years old with HIV. The DNA of the CDR3 is TGCGCCAGCAGCTTGGGACAGGGGGGCTCACCCCTCCACTTT. Protein: CASSLGQGGSPLHF.